This entry lists 8 T cell receptor beta chains sequenced from one sample in a study of T cells after yellow fever vaccination. TCRdb re-derived calls from the 5' RACE reads in MiXCR, one entry per CDR3 protein. The sample shows some 670,000 distinct CDR3 sequences, around an eighth of them seen only once. This sample comprised PBMCs, obtained on the day of the yellow fever booster vaccination. These receptor sequences come from a man younger than 40 who received the YFV17D yellow fever vaccine.

This clonotype turned up a few times. The V call is TRBV6-2 or TRBV6-3, the J call TRBJ2-7, with D possibly called TRBD1 or TRBD2 (5 bases each). This CDR3 has 14 residues. The germline CDR1 and CDR2 sequences are MNHEY and SVGEGT. The V gene lost 6 bases and the J gene lost 2 bases, with 14 bases spanning the gap. CDR3 nucleotides: TGTGCCAGCAGGTCCCGGGACGCAACCTACGAGCAGTACTTC. This gives the protein CASRSRDATYEQYF.

This sequence joins TRBV14 and TRBJ2-7; D is unclear. The CDR3 is 12 amino acids. CDR1 and CDR2 (germline): SGHDN, FVKESK. V was clipped by 1 base and J by 7 bases, with 8 bases between them. In DNA form, the CDR3 reads TGTGCCAGCAGCCAAGGGGTATTGGAGCAGTACTTC. It specifies CASSQGVLEQYF.

This clonotype was observed a handful of times. The chain uses TRBV9 and TRBJ2-1, with 8 nucleotides matching TRBD2. V was clipped by 3 bases and J by 0 bases; unmatched bases: 2. The V gene's germline CDR1 is SGDLS and CDR2 YYNGEE. The length of the CDR3 is 15 residues. In nucleotides, the CDR3 is TGTGCCAGCAGCGCGGGGGGGAGCTCCTACAATGAGCAGTTCTTC. This codes for CASSAGGSSYNEQFF.

This clonotype was counted ten times or more. The CDR3 is CASSSYSGSSYNEQFF. The CDR3, as DNA: TGCGCCAGCAGTTCCTATAGCGGGAGCTCCTACAATGAGCAGTTCTTC. The chain links TRBV5-1 to TRBJ2-1; 9 positions agree with TRBD2. V lost 5 bases, J lost 0 bases, and 6 bases stayed unmatched. The CDR3 consists of 16 residues. CDR1 is SGHRS, CDR2 YFSETQ, per germline.

The table lists this clonotype with a count of one. The chain carries TRBV3-1 and TRBJ2-6; D is unresolved. Looked up from germline, CDR1 is LGHDT and CDR2 is YNNKEL (reference sequence). The CDR3 length is 15 residues. With 11 bases removed from V and 3 bases from J, the gap between germline ends came to 17 bases. In nucleotides, the CDR3 is TGTGCCTCCTGCCATGGCGTTGGTGGGGCCAACGTCCTGACTTTC. It is translated as CASCHGVGGANVLTF.

A remark on this clonotype: A junction end diverges from the germline sequence, so it may reflect a read error. The chain uses TRBV7-2 and TRBJ2-7; 10 positions agree with TRBD1. This CDR3 is built from 16 residues. Germline V CDR1 and CDR2: SGHTA, FQGNSA. The CDR3 loop is CASSYEGGWDRGLRNF. In nucleotides, the CDR3 is TGTGCCAGCAGCTACGAGGGAGGTTGGGACAGGGGTTTGAGGAACTTC.

This clonotype was picked up a small number of times. The chain uses TRBV5-5 and TRBJ1-5; TRBD1 agrees at 10 bases. CDR3 size: 15 residues. Germline CDR1 reads SGHKS; CDR2 reads YYEKEE (reference sequence). V dropped 0 bases and J dropped 6; count of bases not matched to a gene: 3. CDR3 region: CASSLGQGAAQPQHF. The CDR3 nucleotides read TGTGCCAGCAGCTTGGGACAGGGGGCCGCTCAGCCCCAGCATTTT.

This chain connects TRBV5-1 to TRBJ2-1; TRBD2 matches 7 bases. Germline V gives CDR1 SGHRS, CDR2 YFSETQ. The CDR3 totals 16 residues. V shed 0 bases, J shed 4 bases, and the junction held 7 bases outside the gene matches. CDR3 residues: CASSLESSGLYNEQFF. As DNA, the CDR3 is TGCGCCAGCAGCTTGGAGTCTAGCGGACTTTACAATGAGCAGTTCTTC.